This T cell receptor (beta chain) appears in the sequencing data of a study of blood T cell repertoires in COVID-19. The overall study: The cDNA or gDNA used as material had been derived from T cells, B-cell-depleted T cells, or PBMCs.

Germline V gene lookup returns CDR1 MGHRA and CDR2 YSYEKL. CDR3 size: 18 residues. The V end was cut by 4 bases, the J end by 1 base, with 19 bases between. Some clones are missing from TCRdb's copy, which holds only in-frame ones; the method was immunoSEQ multiplex PCR. The sample shows fewer than 450,000 clones, approximately 88% of them seen only once. The chain carries TRBV4-1 and TRBJ1-4; D perhaps matches TRBD1 (6 bases). The sample comprised peripheral blood. This sequence was found in a woman aged 50 to 65 with COVID-19, enrolled during active disease. CDR3: CASSPTGQFTGTNEKLFF. The CDR3 DNA follows: TGCGCCAGCAGCCCGACAGGCCAATTCACGGGAACTAATGAAAAACTGTTTTTT.